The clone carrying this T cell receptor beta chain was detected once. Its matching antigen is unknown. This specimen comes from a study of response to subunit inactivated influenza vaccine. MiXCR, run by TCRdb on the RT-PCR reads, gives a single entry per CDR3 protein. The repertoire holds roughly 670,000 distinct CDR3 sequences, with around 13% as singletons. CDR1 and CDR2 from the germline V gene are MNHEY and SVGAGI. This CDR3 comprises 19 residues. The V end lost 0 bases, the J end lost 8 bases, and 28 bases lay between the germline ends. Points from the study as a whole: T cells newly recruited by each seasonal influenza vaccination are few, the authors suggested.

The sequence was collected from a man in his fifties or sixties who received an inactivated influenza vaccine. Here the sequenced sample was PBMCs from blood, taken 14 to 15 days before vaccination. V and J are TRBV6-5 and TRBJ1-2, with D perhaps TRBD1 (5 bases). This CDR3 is CASSYSTSGGLRFYGGYTF. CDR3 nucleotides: TGTGCCAGCAGTTACTCGACGAGCGGGGGATTGAGGTTCTACGGCGGCTACACCTTC.